These T cell receptor beta chains were read from a single sample in a study of ipilimumab plus nivolumab after autologous stem cell transplantation. TCRdb's copy holds only in-frame clones and misses some; the assay was immunoSEQ multiplex PCR. The top ten hold roughly 2% of the sample, which has about 83,000 clones, 83% seen once. Material: PBMCs, obtained in a trial of ipilimumab plus nivolumab as post-transplant consolidation. Receptors were obtained from a male donor with diffuse large B-cell lymphoma. CDR3s include the opening cysteine and the closing phenylalanine or tryptophan. Fields, in order: CDR3 length, D gene, V gene, J gene, clone size, CDR3 DNA, CDR3 protein. A D gene is named only where the DNA matches it firmly. Some rows mark clone size as missing; the rest say once, few, many or name a class of expanded clone.

14	.	TRBV27	TRBJ1-1	.	TGTGCCAGCAGTTTATTGGCGTCGAACACTGAAGCTTTCTTT	CASSLLASNTEAFF
15	.	TRBV5-1	TRBJ2-7	.	TGCGCCAGCAGTCCCGAAGGGGACATGGGAGACGAGCAGTACTTC	CASSPEGDMGDEQYF
13	TRBD1	TRBV30	TRBJ2-7	few	TGTGCCTGGACGGGACAGGGAGGCTACGAGCAGTACTTC	CAWTGQGGYEQYF
14	.	TRBV6-1	TRBJ1-5	.	TGTGCCAGCAGTGAAGTGGGACATAATCAGCCCCAGCATTTT	CASSEVGHNQPQHF
15	.	TRBV4-1	TRBJ2-7	.	TGCGCCAGCAGCCAAGGTGTAGGGTTGGCCTACGAGCAGTACTTC	CASSQGVGLAYEQYF
14	.	TRBV5-1	TRBJ2-3	few	TGCGCCAGCAGCTGGGCCGGGAGTTCGGATACGCAGTATTTT	CASSWAGSSDTQYF
16	.	TRBV6-6	TRBJ1-2	.	TGTGCCAGCAGTTACTCATCAGGGCGCTATAACTATGGCTACACCTTC	CASSYSSGRYNYGYTF
14	.	TRBV2	TRBJ1-1	few	TGTGCCAGCAGTGAAGCTAAGGCAGGGGATGAAGCTTTCTTT	CASSEAKAGDEAFF
14	.	TRBV19	TRBJ1-2	.	TGTGCCAGTAGTAATGTGGGGGCAGTCGGTGGCTACACCTTC	CASSNVGAVGGYTF
12	.	TRBV30	TRBJ1-1	.	TGTGCCTGGAGGAGCCCGTTCGCTGAAGCTTTCTTT	CAWRSPFAEAFF
13	TRBD1	TRBV5-1	TRBJ1-5	.	TGCGCCAGCAGCGGGGACAGGGATGAGCCCCAGCATTTT	CASSGDRDEPQHF
13	.	TRBV6-8	TRBJ1-5	.	TGTGCCAACATGGGTAGGTTCAATCAGCCCCAGCATTTT	CANMGRFNQPQHF
15	.	TRBV7-2	TRBJ2-6	.	TGTGCCACTACCCGGGACAACTCTGGGGCCAACGTCCTGACTTTC	CATTRDNSGANVLTF
13	TRBD1	TRBV4-3	TRBJ1-2	.	TGCGCCAGCAGCCAGCGACAGGGTCATGGCTACACCTTC	CASSQRQGHGYTF
15	TRBD1	TRBV6-5	TRBJ1-4	.	TGTGCCAGCAGCCGGGACAGCGCAACTAATGAAAAACTGTTTTTT	CASSRDSATNEKLFF
12	.	TRBV30	TRBJ2-7	.	TGTGCCTGGAGTGGGGCAGGGCACGAGCAGTACTTC	CAWSGAGHEQYF
14	TRBD2	TRBV9	TRBJ2-5	.	TGTGCCAGCAGCGACGGGGGGGCCAGGGAGACCCAGTACTTC	CASSDGGARETQYF
13	.	TRBV7-7	TRBJ2-3	.	TGTGCTAGCAGCTTAAAGGTCACAGATACGCAGTATTTT	CASSLKVTDTQYF
12	.	TRBV29-1	TRBJ2-7	.	TGCAGCGTTGAAAAGGGGGCCTACGAGCAGTACTTC	CSVEKGAYEQYF
14	.	TRBV2	TRBJ2-7	.	TGTGCCAGCGGTGAGTTAGAAGGCTTCTACGAGCAGTACTTC	CASGELEGFYEQYF
13	.	TRBV10-3	TRBJ2-7	.	TGTGCCATCAGTCCCGGGGACCTTTACGAGCAGTACTTC	CAISPGDLYEQYF
14	.	TRBV6-1	TRBJ2-7	.	TGTGCCAGCAGTGAAGGGCTAGCAAACTACGAGCAGTACTTC	CASSEGLANYEQYF
12	.	TRBV6-5	TRBJ1-1	.	TGTGCCAGCGTGAACAAGCTACTGAGGGCTTTCTTT	CASVNKLLRAFF
13	.	TRBV6-5	TRBJ1-1	.	TGTGCCAGCAGTTACTCGAGGAACACTGAAGCTTTCTTT	CASSYSRNTEAFF
17	.	TRBV15	TRBJ2-1	.	TGTGCCACCAGCAGAGACGGAGTATCAGGGATCGGTGGTGAGCAGTTCTTC	CATSRDGVSGIGGEQFF
16	TRBD2	TRBV7-6	TRBJ2-2	.	TGTGCCAGCAGCCCCCTAGCGGGGGGTTCACTCGGGGAGCTGTTTTTT	CASSPLAGGSLGELFF
16	TRBD1	TRBV4-2	TRBJ2-5	once	TGTGCCAGCAGCCAATCCATCGGGACAGAGAAAGAGACCCAGTACTTC	CASSQSIGTEKETQYF
15	.	TRBV11-2	TRBJ2-2	.	TGTGCCACCACCGGGACTCAAAGATCGTCCGGGGAGCTGTTTTTT	CATTGTQRSSGELFF
15	.	TRBV10-2	TRBJ2-2	.	TGCGCCAGCACCCCGATAGGTAGCAACACCGGGGAGCTGTTTTTT	CASTPIGSNTGELFF
16	.	TRBV27	TRBJ1-5	.	TGTGCCAGCAAAAAAAGGCGCAGGAGCCTTCGGCAGCCCCAGCATTTT	CASKKRRRSLRQPQHF
15	.	TRBV5-4	TRBJ2-2	.	TGTGCCAGCAGCCCGGACGCTAGCTTCACCGGGGAGCTGTTTTTT	CASSPDASFTGELFF
15	.	TRBV5-1	TRBJ1-1	.	TGCGCCAGCAGCTTGGTTCAAAGGGGGTACACTGAAGCTTTCTTT	CASSLVQRGYTEAFF
13	.	TRBV19	TRBJ1-2	.	TGTGCCAGTAGAAAATCGGACAGCTATGGCTACACCTTC	CASRKSDSYGYTF
15	.	TRBV21-1	TRBJ2-7	.	TGTGCCAGCAGCAAAGGACAGACAGAGCGCTACGAGCAGTACTTC	CASSKGQTERYEQYF
13	.	TRBV7-2	TRBJ1-3	.	TGTGCCAGCAGCTTAGGGCAAGGGGACACCACATATTTT	CASSLGQGDTTYF
15	.	TRBV21-1	TRBJ1-2	once	TGTGCCAGCAGCGAGGGACCGACCCGACGCTATGGCTACACCTTC	CASSEGPTRRYGYTF
14	TRBD1	TRBV7-8	TRBJ1-3	few	TGTGCCAGCGCATTACAGGGGACTGGAAACACCATATATTTT	CASALQGTGNTIYF
13	TRBD1	TRBV27	TRBJ2-7	.	TGTGCCAGCAGTTTGGGACAGGGGAACGAGCAGTACTTC	CASSLGQGNEQYF
14	.	TRBV5-4	TRBJ2-3	.	TGTGCCAGCAGCACGTTTGACAGATCAGATACGCAGTATTTT	CASSTFDRSDTQYF
12	.	TRBV2	TRBJ1-2	.	TGTGCCAGCAGTGGCAGGGACTATGGCTACACCTTC	CASSGRDYGYTF
16	TRBD1	TRBV4-3	TRBJ1-2	.	TGCGCCAGCAGCCGCACGACAGGGAGTAACAACTATGGCTACACCTTC	CASSRTTGSNNYGYTF